A selection of T cell receptor beta chains follows, all from one sample in a study of blood T cell repertoires in COVID-19. The data were produced by immunoSEQ multiplex PCR, yet TCRdb's version contains in-frame clones alone and is incomplete. The repertoire holds approximately 97,000 clones, roughly 92% seen once, with 1.5% to 2.5% in the top ten. Sequenced sample: peripheral blood. These receptors came from a woman in her fifties or sixties with COVID-19, enrolled during active disease. Both conserved end residues are part of each CDR3. A D gene is named only where the DNA matches it firmly. Size is stated for part of the rows, as once, few or many counts, or as a class when the clone is expanded.

J gene | clone size | V gene | D gene | CDR3 protein | CDR3 DNA
TRBJ1-2 | . | TRBV7-2 | . | CASSSSPGALYGYTF | TGTGCCAGCAGCTCCTCACCAGGGGCTCTCTATGGCTACACCTTC
TRBJ1-2 | . | TRBV5-6 | TRBD1 | CASSLRTGWFNYGYTF | TGTGCCAGCAGCTTGCGGACAGGGTGGTTCAACTATGGCTACACCTTC
TRBJ1-4 | . | TRBV18 | . | CASSPREPRGEKLFF | TGTGCCAGCTCACCGAGGGAGCCCCGAGGGGAAAAACTGTTTTTT
TRBJ2-1 | . | TRBV5-1 | . | CASSLMEGPYNEQFF | TGCGCCAGCAGCTTGATGGAGGGCCCCTACAATGAGCAGTTCTTC
TRBJ1-6 | . | TRBV19 | TRBD1 | CASTPTHGTGKGNSPLHF | TGTGCCAGTACCCCAACCCACGGGACAGGCAAGGGGAATTCACCCCTCCACTTT
TRBJ1-5 | few | TRBV7-2 | TRBD1 | CASSFSPGRGVGNQPQHF | TGTGCCAGCAGCTTCTCCCCCGGCAGGGGGGTTGGCAATCAGCCCCAGCATTTT
TRBJ2-2 | . | TRBV29-1 | TRBD1 | CSVRTGANTGELFF | TGCAGCGTCCGGACAGGGGCGAACACCGGGGAGCTGTTTTTT
TRBJ1-1 | once | TRBV19 | . | CASLLGGGDTEAFF | TGTGCCAGTCTATTAGGCGGGGGGGACACTGAAGCTTTCTTT
TRBJ1-3 | . | TRBV5-1 | TRBD1 | CASSVGTGGRDTIYF | TGCGCCAGCAGCGTTGGGACAGGGGGCAGGGACACCATATATTTT
TRBJ1-4 | . | TRBV15 | . | CATSRVGQRNEKLFF | TGTGCCACCAGCAGAGTTGGCCAGCGTAATGAAAAACTGTTTTTT
TRBJ1-5 | . | TRBV24-1 | . | CATSDLWTASNQPQHF | TGTGCCACCAGTGATTTGTGGACAGCTAGCAATCAGCCCCAGCATTTT
TRBJ1-5 | . | TRBV28 | . | CASSLWTGGQPQHF | TGTGCCAGCAGTTTATGGACGGGGGGTCAGCCCCAGCATTTT
TRBJ2-7 | . | TRBV2 | . | CASSEGREQYF | TGTGCCAGCAGTGAAGGGAGGGAGCAGTACTTC
TRBJ2-4 | . | TRBV5-4 | . | CASSFGTPAKNIQYF | TGTGCCAGCAGCTTTGGTACTCCGGCCAAAAACATTCAGTACTTC
TRBJ2-3 | . | TRBV9 | TRBD2 | CASSVDSGGPGDTQYF | TGTGCCAGCAGCGTAGACAGCGGGGGGCCAGGGGATACGCAGTATTTT
TRBJ2-4 | . | TRBV7-2 | . | CASSLGRDVREDIQYF | TGTGCCAGCAGCTTAGGGAGGGACGTTAGGGAGGACATTCAGTACTTC
TRBJ1-1 | . | TRBV27 | TRBD1 | CASSLPQTGGLGKAETTEAFF | TGTGCCAGCAGTTTACCTCAGACAGGGGGCTTGGGGAAGGCCGAAACCACTGAAGCTTTCTTT
TRBJ1-2 | . | TRBV4-1 | . | CASSQEGGRYSYGYTF | TGCGCCAGCAGCCAAGAGGGGGGGCGGTATAGCTATGGCTACACCTTC
TRBJ2-2 | . | TRBV2 | . | CASSRRPRVDTGELFF | TGTGCCAGCAGCCGACGACCCAGGGTCGACACCGGGGAGCTGTTTTTT
TRBJ1-3 | . | TRBV15 | TRBD1 | CATSRGQGARGGNTIYF | TGTGCCACCAGCAGAGGGCAGGGGGCCAGGGGAGGAAACACCATATATTTT
TRBJ2-3 | . | TRBV7-3 | TRBD1 | CASSQRIRQGRTDTQYF | TGTGCCAGCAGCCAGAGAATTCGACAGGGGCGAACGGATACGCAGTATTTT
TRBJ1-4 | . | TRBV2 | TRBD1 | CASSLTGGVGEKLFF | TGTGCCAGCAGTCTTACAGGGGGCGTTGGTGAAAAACTGTTTTTT
TRBJ2-1 | . | TRBV19 | . | CASSFVIGTLYNEQFF | TGTGCCAGTAGTTTCGTGATTGGGACACTCTACAATGAGCAGTTCTTC
TRBJ1-1 | . | TRBV9 | TRBD1 | CASSVGQGVTEAFF | TGTGCCAGCAGCGTCGGACAGGGGGTCACTGAAGCTTTCTTT
TRBJ1-2 | few | TRBV29-1 | . | CSGGRENYGYTF | TGCAGCGGCGGCCGGGAAAACTATGGCTACACCTTC
TRBJ1-4 | . | TRBV5-1 | TRBD1 | CASSLQGGATNEKLFF | TGCGCCAGCAGCTTACAAGGGGGCGCGACTAATGAAAAACTGTTTTTT
TRBJ2-2 | . | TRBV27 | . | CASSLKEAGELFF | TGTGCCAGCAGTTTAAAGGAGGCCGGGGAGCTGTTTTTT
TRBJ1-1 | . | TRBV15 | . | CATSRGGTALMNTEAFF | TGTGCCACCAGCAGAGGGGGCACGGCTCTAATGAACACTGAAGCTTTCTTT
TRBJ1-1 | once | TRBV29-1 | . | CSVDGKNTEAFF | TGCAGCGTTGACGGGAAGAACACTGAAGCTTTCTTT
TRBJ2-3 | . | TRBV24-1 | . | CATSDPTGSLTGTDTQYF | TGTGCCACCAGTGATCCCACCGGCTCCCTGACAGGCACAGATACGCAGTATTTT
TRBJ1-3 | . | TRBV5-6 | . | CASSADRSSGNTIYF | TGTGCCAGCAGCGCCGACAGGTCCTCTGGAAACACCATATATTTT